These T cell receptor beta chains were read from a single sample in a study of cytotoxic CD8 clonotypes in ibrutinib-treated CLL. Libraries were prepared by immunoSEQ multiplex PCR; TCRdb keeps only in-frame clonotypes and omits some of them. The sample records some 61,000 clones, about two thirds being singletons. The sample here was PBMCs, taken after 12 months of ibrutinib treatment. The source of these receptors is a human donor with chronic lymphocytic leukemia. Both conserved end residues are part of each CDR3. The order of the fields is CDR3 DNA, CDR3 protein, clone size, V gene, J gene, D gene. The D gene is left open where the match is weak. Only some rows state a clone size, as once, few, many or a class for expanded clones.

CDR3 DNA: TGTGCCAGCAGCCCTCCGCACAGCTACACTGAAGCTTTCTTT; CDR3 protein: CASSPPHSYTEAFF; clone size: NA; V gene: TRBV28; J gene: TRBJ1-1; D gene: NA
CDR3 DNA: TGTGCCAGCAGCACAAACGGAATTCAGGGGGCGGATCCTGGGGCCAACGTCCTGACTTTC; CDR3 protein: CASSTNGIQGADPGANVLTF; clone size: NA; V gene: TRBV21-1; J gene: TRBJ2-6; D gene: NA
CDR3 DNA: TGTGCCAGCAGTTCGCCGGGACAGGGAGCCTACGAGCAGTACTTC; CDR3 protein: CASSSPGQGAYEQYF; clone size: NA; V gene: TRBV6-9; J gene: TRBJ2-7; D gene: TRBD1
CDR3 DNA: TGTGCCAGCAGCTTAGGACAGGGCCGAGATACGCAGTATTTT; CDR3 protein: CASSLGQGRDTQYF; clone size: few; V gene: TRBV11-2; J gene: TRBJ2-3; D gene: TRBD1
CDR3 DNA: TGCGCCAGCAGTTTGAAGGGGGGAGCAGATACGCAGTATTTT; CDR3 protein: CASSLKGGADTQYF; clone size: once; V gene: TRBV10-1; J gene: TRBJ2-3; D gene: NA
CDR3 DNA: TGTGCCAGCAGCGGTCAGGGGAATGAAAAACTGTTTTTT; CDR3 protein: CASSGQGNEKLFF; clone size: NA; V gene: TRBV5-4; J gene: TRBJ1-4; D gene: NA
CDR3 DNA: TGTGCCAGCAGCGCGAGGACTAGCGGGGCCACAGATACGCAGTATTTT; CDR3 protein: CASSARTSGATDTQYF; clone size: NA; V gene: TRBV7-8; J gene: TRBJ2-3; D gene: TRBD2
CDR3 DNA: TGTGCCAGCAGTTACTCGAGCGCAGATACGCAGTATTTT; CDR3 protein: CASSYSSADTQYF; clone size: NA; V gene: TRBV6-6; J gene: TRBJ2-3; D gene: NA
CDR3 DNA: TGCGCCAGCAGCCAAGTAGGGGGGGCGGCCTATGGCTACACCTTC; CDR3 protein: CASSQVGGAAYGYTF; clone size: NA; V gene: TRBV4-3; J gene: TRBJ1-2; D gene: NA
CDR3 DNA: TGTGCCAGCAGCGAACTAGCGGGGGTCGGGGAGCTGTTTTTT; CDR3 protein: CASSELAGVGELFF; clone size: few; V gene: TRBV11-2; J gene: TRBJ2-2; D gene: TRBD2
CDR3 DNA: TGTGCCAGCTCCGGGGACAGCGATCAGCCCCAGCATTTT; CDR3 protein: CASSGDSDQPQHF; clone size: NA; V gene: TRBV18; J gene: TRBJ1-5; D gene: TRBD1
CDR3 DNA: TGTGCCAGCAGCGTCGCAGTCGATGGTTACGAGCAGTACTTC; CDR3 protein: CASSVAVDGYEQYF; clone size: NA; V gene: TRBV9; J gene: TRBJ2-7; D gene: NA
CDR3 DNA: TGCGCCAGCAGCCAAGTTGGCAGCAACTATGGCTACACCTTC; CDR3 protein: CASSQVGSNYGYTF; clone size: NA; V gene: TRBV4-3; J gene: TRBJ1-2; D gene: NA
CDR3 DNA: TGTGCCAGCAGGGTACAGGCCGACACTGAAGCTTTCTTT; CDR3 protein: CASRVQADTEAFF; clone size: NA; V gene: TRBV2; J gene: TRBJ1-1; D gene: NA
CDR3 DNA: TGTGCCAGCAGCCCGACAGCGAACACCGGGGAGCTGTTTTTT; CDR3 protein: CASSPTANTGELFF; clone size: NA; V gene: TRBV9; J gene: TRBJ2-2; D gene: NA
CDR3 DNA: TGTGCCAGCAACGAGCCGAACACTGAAGCTTTCTTT; CDR3 protein: CASNEPNTEAFF; clone size: NA; V gene: TRBV7-9; J gene: TRBJ1-1; D gene: NA
CDR3 DNA: TGCGCCAGCAGCCTCTGGACAGGGAAAATAAACACCGGGGAGCTGTTTTTT; CDR3 protein: CASSLWTGKINTGELFF; clone size: NA; V gene: TRBV5-1; J gene: TRBJ2-2; D gene: TRBD1
CDR3 DNA: TGTGCCAGCAGCTTAGTGGTGGAGCAGTTCTTC; CDR3 protein: CASSLVVEQFF; clone size: NA; V gene: TRBV7-9; J gene: TRBJ2-1; D gene: NA
CDR3 DNA: TGTGCCAGCAGTGACTCGACCCAATACAATGAGCAGTTCTTC; CDR3 protein: CASSDSTQYNEQFF; clone size: few; V gene: TRBV6-4; J gene: TRBJ2-1; D gene: NA
CDR3 DNA: TGTGCCAGCCGCAGAGGGACAGTCTCCTACGAGCAGTACTTC; CDR3 protein: CASRRGTVSYEQYF; clone size: few; V gene: TRBV6-5; J gene: TRBJ2-7; D gene: TRBD1
CDR3 DNA: TGTGCCAGCAGCTTAGCCCAGGGACAGGGGGCTTTATTGGGCTACGAGCAGTACTTC; CDR3 protein: CASSLAQGQGALLGYEQYF; clone size: NA; V gene: TRBV7-2; J gene: TRBJ2-7; D gene: TRBD1
CDR3 DNA: TGTGCCAGCAGCTTGGGCTCCCCCGCGGATACGCAGTATTTT; CDR3 protein: CASSLGSPADTQYF; clone size: NA; V gene: TRBV11-2; J gene: TRBJ2-3; D gene: NA
CDR3 DNA: TGTGCCAGCAGCCGGGGGGGTACTAATGAAAAACTGTTTTTT; CDR3 protein: CASSRGGTNEKLFF; clone size: NA; V gene: TRBV7-3; J gene: TRBJ1-4; D gene: NA
CDR3 DNA: TGTGCCAGTTTACAGGGGGGAGTGACTGAAGCTTTCTTT; CDR3 protein: CASLQGGVTEAFF; clone size: NA; V gene: TRBV6-1; J gene: TRBJ1-1; D gene: TRBD1
CDR3 DNA: TGTGCCATCAGTAATGACAGGTCATATGGCTACACCTTC; CDR3 protein: CAISNDRSYGYTF; clone size: few; V gene: TRBV10-3; J gene: TRBJ1-2; D gene: NA
CDR3 DNA: TGTGCCAGCAGCTTAGTAGGGGGCACAGATACGCAGTATTTT; CDR3 protein: CASSLVGGTDTQYF; clone size: NA; V gene: TRBV11-2; J gene: TRBJ2-3; D gene: NA
CDR3 DNA: TGTGCCAGTAGTATTGAGGGGGGAGGCTACAATGAGCAGTTCTTC; CDR3 protein: CASSIEGGGYNEQFF; clone size: few; V gene: TRBV19; J gene: TRBJ2-1; D gene: NA